The present entry profiles one TCR beta chain with its context. The repertoire was sequenced with immunoSEQ multiplex PCR; TCRdb's copy has only in-frame clones and lacks some. The table records roughly 260,000 clones, around nine tenths of them present only once. This record belongs to a study of blood T cell repertoires in COVID-19. The CDR3 is 15 amino acids. The V and J ends lost 6 bases and 1 base respectively, with 15 bases between them. CDR1 is MNHEY and CDR2 is SMNVEV in the germline V gene (reference sequence). The chain is built from TRBV27 and TRBJ1-1; tentatively, D is TRBD1 (6 bases). This receptor was taken from a woman under 30 who had recovered from COVID-19. The specimen sequenced was PBMCs or T cells enriched from blood (not recorded which). CDR3 amino acids: CASRKGGVTNTEAFF. CDR3 sequence (DNA): TGTGCCAGCAGAAAAGGGGGGGTGACGAACACTGAAGCTTTCTTT.